One sample yielded the 19 T cell receptor beta chains listed below, sequenced in a study of graft-versus-host responses after intestinal transplantation. Produced via immunoSEQ multiplex PCR; TCRdb's table is partial and in-frame only. Of around 25,000 clones listed, around 40% are singletons. The sequenced sample was alloreactive CD4+ T cells from a mixed lymphocyte reaction culture, obtained before intestinal transplant. Subset meaning: CFSE-low proliferating T cells sorted from approximately 6-day pre-transplant mixed lymphocyte reaction (GvH or HvG direction). Receptors were obtained from a human patient who received an intestinal transplant.

The chain joins TRBV18 to TRBJ2-5; D is possibly TRBD1 (5 bases). Trimming removed 0 bases from V and 4 bases from J, with 9 bases in between. CDR1 is KGHSH and CDR2 is LQKENI in the germline V gene. The CDR3 covers 14 residues. This CDR3 is CASSPPVQVETQYF. CDR3 coding DNA: TGTGCCAGCTCACCACCGGTACAGGTAGAGACCCAGTACTTC.

This clone showed up just a few times. The genes are TRBV7-6 and TRBJ2-3; D is perhaps TRBD2 (7 bases). Between the trimmed V and J ends, which lost 4 bases and 1 base, there was a span of 21 bases. CDR1 and CDR2 from the germline V gene are SGHVS and FNYEAQ. This CDR3 region has 18 residues. The CDR3 nucleotides read TGTGCCAGCAGCTCCCCCTGGACACGGGGGGCGGGCACAGATACGCAGTATTTT. Translation gives CASSSPWTRGAGTDTQYF.

This clone occurred a few times. The V and J genes are TRBV10-1 and TRBJ2-1; a possible D gene is TRBD2 (5 bases). Trimming shortened V by 8 bases and J by 6 bases, and 14 bases separated the two germline ends. The CDR3 covers 13 residues. Germline lookup yields CDR1 WNHNN and CDR2 SYGVQD (reference sequence). DNA for the CDR3: TGCGCCAGCCGAGGGTACCCAGGCAATGAGCAGTTCTTC. Translation gives CASRGYPGNEQFF.

The V and J genes are TRBV19 and TRBJ1-2, with a possible D match to TRBD1 (6 bases). V lost 3 bases to trimming and J lost 4 bases, with 12 bases between them. CDR3 length: 14 amino acids. The germline V gene encodes CDR1 LNHDA and CDR2 SQIVND (reference sequence). The CDR3 region is CASSIPGALYGYTF. CDR3 nucleotide sequence: TGTGCCAGTAGTATCCCAGGGGCCCTCTATGGCTACACCTTC. Variable domain in full (rest from reference TRBV19 and TRBJ1-2): DGGITQSPKYLFRKEGQNVTLSCEQNLNHDAMYWYRQDPGQGLRLIYYSQIVNDFQKGDIAEGYSVSREKKESFPLTVTSAQKNPTAFYLCASSIPGALYGYTFGSGTRLTVV.

The chain combines TRBV19 with TRBJ2-7; the D gene is possibly TRBD2 (5 bases). The CDR3 is made up of 14 amino acids. Trimming took off 4 bases at V and 6 bases at J, with 16 bases between the two ends. The V gene's germline CDR1 is LNHDA and CDR2 SQIVND (reference sequence). CDR3 bases: TGTGCCAGTAGTAACGGATATGAGGGCTCCGAGCAGTACTTC. It is translated as CASSNGYEGSEQYF. The full variable domain, its missing parts supplied by reference TRBV19 and TRBJ2-7, is DGGITQSPKYLFRKEGQNVTLSCEQNLNHDAMYWYRQDPGQGLRLIYYSQIVNDFQKGDIAEGYSVSREKKESFPLTVTSAQKNPTAFYLCASSNGYEGSEQYFGPGTRLTVT.

This clone was seen more than once but under ten times. The chain joins TRBV28 to TRBJ2-2, with a possible D match to TRBD2 (6 bases). The CDR3 is made up of 15 amino acids. V lost 2 bases and J 6 bases, leaving 13 bases between the germline ends. Germline CDR1 reads MDHEN; CDR2 reads SYDVKM. CDR3 amino acids: CASSLQRGLAGELFF. The CDR3 coding sequence is TGTGCCAGCAGTTTACAGAGGGGACTCGCCGGGGAGCTGTTTTTT.

V usage is TRBV9 and J usage is TRBJ2-7; D might be TRBD1 (6 bases). Germline loops: CDR1 SGDLS, CDR2 YYNGEE. The CDR3 sequence is 12 residues long. V lost 4 bases to trimming and J lost 3 bases, with 8 bases between them. In nucleotides, the CDR3 is TGTGCCAGCAGCCCGACAGGCTACGAGCAGTACTTC. It yields the protein CASSPTGYEQYF.

The V gene is TRBV5-4, the J gene TRBJ2-5, with D perhaps matching TRBD2 (6 bases). V lost 2 bases, J lost 2 bases, and 10 bases lay in between. Germline-derived CDR1 and CDR2 are SGHNT and YYREEE (reference sequence). The CDR3 runs to 14 residues. Written as DNA, the CDR3 is TGTGCCAGCAGCTTCCCAGGGAGGCAAGAGACCCAGTACTTC. Residues: CASSFPGRQETQYF.

This chain links TRBV6-1 with TRBJ1-6, with 8 bases that match TRBD1. Germline CDR1 is MNHNS and CDR2 is SASEGT. V lost 3 bases, J lost 9 bases, and 10 bases stayed unmatched. There are 16 residues in the CDR3. The CDR3 sequence is CASSDNWGGTGSPLHF. In DNA form, the CDR3 reads TGTGCCAGCAGTGATAATTGGGGGGGGACAGGTTCACCCCTCCACTTT.

This clone was counted only a few times. The rearrangement links TRBV5-4 to TRBJ2-3, with D tentatively TRBD2 (5 bases). Germline V lookup: CDR1 SGHNT, CDR2 YYREEE (reference sequence). Trimming removed 0 bases from V and 1 base from J, with 6 bases in between. CDR3 length: 14 residues. The CDR3 bases are TGTGCCAGCAGCTTGGGAGCGGGCACAGATACGCAGTATTTT. It translates to CASSLGAGTDTQYF.

This clone was observed a handful of times. This rearrangement joins TRBV5-1 to TRBJ1-1; D ambiguous. The CDR3 has 13 residues. Germline CDR1 and CDR2: SGHRS and YFSETQ. With 5 bases removed from V and 5 bases from J, the gap between germline ends came to 13 bases. The CDR3 protein is CASSLWSGTEAFF. The CDR3 DNA reads TGCGCCAGCAGTCTCTGGAGTGGGACTGAAGCTTTCTTT.

The chain combines TRBV19 with TRBJ1-1; 7 bases agree with TRBD1. This CDR3 is built from 14 residues. J was trimmed by 2 bases and V by 7 bases; bases with no gene match: 7. From germline, CDR1 is LNHDA and CDR2 SQIVND (reference sequence). The CDR3 region is CASKGDSVNTEAFF. CDR3 sequence (DNA): TGTGCCAGTAAAGGGGACAGCGTAAACACTGAAGCTTTCTTT.

In DNA, the CDR3 is TGTGCCACCAGCAGAGATGGGGGGGCGCGGGAGACCCAGTACTTC. It specifies CATSRDGGARETQYF. The rearrangement uses TRBV15 and TRBJ2-5; maybe TRBD2 (7 bases). V dropped 0 bases and J dropped 5 bases, with 13 bases sitting between them. In germline, CDR1 is LNHNV, CDR2 YYDKDF (reference sequence). The CDR3 covers 15 residues.

The genes are TRBV5-1 and TRBJ2-4, with 8 bases fitting TRBD1. The V segment lost 0 bases and the J segment 1 base; nucleotides outside the gene matches: 18. Germline CDR1 SGHRS, CDR2 YFSETQ. The CDR3 totals 21 residues. The CDR3 loop is CASSLEPDRAPDWVAKNIQYF. The CDR3 DNA is TGCGCCAGCAGCTTGGAACCGGACAGGGCTCCCGATTGGGTGGCCAAAAACATTCAGTACTTC.

This clone was recorded once. J is TRBJ2-5 and V is TRBV7-2; 10 positions match TRBD2. This CDR3 is 15 amino acids long. V shed 6 bases and J 4 bases; nucleotides not matched to a gene: 8. Germline V gives CDR1 SGHTA, CDR2 FQGNSA. CDR3 in amino acids: CASRLAGARGETQYF. The CDR3 DNA reads TGTGCCAGCAGGCTAGCGGGGGCGAGGGGAGAGACCCAGTACTTC.

This clone was picked up a small number of times. This chain links TRBV27 with TRBJ1-5, with D possibly being TRBD1 (5 bases). Germline V gives CDR1 MNHEY, CDR2 SMNVEV (reference sequence). The CDR3 length is 15 residues. V dropped 4 bases and J dropped 7 bases, with 17 bases sitting between them. As DNA, the CDR3 is TGTGCCAGCAGTTCCCTTGGGGGGTGGGGACAGCCCCAGCATTTT. Translating it yields CASSSLGGWGQPQHF.

The rearrangement uses TRBV28 and TRBJ2-7; D might be TRBD2 (6 bases). Per the germline V gene, CDR1 is MDHEN and CDR2 is SYDVKM. The CDR3 spans 13 residues. V lost 8 bases, J lost 2 bases, and 13 bases lay in between. In DNA, the CDR3 is TGTGCCAGCCTAGGGAGGAGCCCCTACGAGCAGTACTTC. Translation gives CASLGRSPYEQYF.

This rearrangement joins TRBV7-7 to TRBJ2-7; 9 nucleotides align to TRBD1. The germline gives CDR1 SSHAT, CDR2 FNYEAQ (reference sequence). The CDR3 is 15 amino acids. With V trimmed by 2 bases and J by 0 bases, 2 bases remained unmatched. The CDR3 region has the DNA TGTGCCAGCAGCTTACCGGGACAGGGCTCCTACGAGCAGTACTTC. Amino acids: CASSLPGQGSYEQYF.

This clone was detected a few times. V usage is TRBV27 and J usage is TRBJ2-2; 7 nucleotides line up with TRBD2. Germline V gene lookup returns CDR1 MNHEY and CDR2 SMNVEV (reference sequence). Trimming took 0 bases from V and 5 from J; bases not matched to a gene: 6. The CDR3 length is 16 residues. The CDR3 coding sequence is TGTGCCAGCAGTTTATCTACAGCGGGGTGGACCGGGGAGCTGTTTTTT. This gives the protein CASSLSTAGWTGELFF.